This entry lists 27 T cell receptor beta chains sequenced from one sample in a study of blood T cells in healthy people across ages. Primers used in a second PCR of roughly 6 to 11 cycles were a sample-barcoded 5' primer and a J-beta primer mix. TCRdb reanalysed the 5' RACE reads using MiXCR and keeps one entry per CDR3 protein. The table shows 540,000 or so distinct CDR3 sequences, with 25% to 30% occurring only once. Input material: blood. The source of these receptors is a woman in her seventies in good health.

The rearrangement joins TRBV20-1 to TRBJ2-1, with TRBD2 identical over 12 bases. Germline trimming cut 0 bases from V and 7 bases from J; bases unmatched to any gene: 4. The CDR3 has 15 residues. Germline loops: CDR1 DFQATT, CDR2 SNEGSKA (reference sequence). The CDR3 sequence: CSARDLAGGPNEQFF. The CDR3 DNA sequence: TGCAGTGCTAGAGATCTAGCGGGGGGGCCAAATGAGCAGTTCTTC.

The sample holds a few counts of this clonotype. The CDR3 loop reads CASSYSGNRATYEQYF. The DNA of the CDR3 is TGTGCCAGCAGTTACTCAGGAAACCGGGCAACCTACGAGCAGTACTTC. This chain connects TRBV6-5 to TRBJ2-7; D not resolved. The CDR3 totals 16 residues. Germline V CDR1 and CDR2: MNHEY, SVGAGI. Deletions cut 0 bases from V and 2 bases from J, with 14 bases between.

The rearrangement uses TRBV16 and TRBJ1-1; D gene ambiguous. This CDR3 comprises 12 residues. Germline V lookup: CDR1 KGHSY, CDR2 FQNENV. The ends were cut back, 4 bases at V and 6 bases at J, with 9 bases in the middle. The CDR3: CASSLTESEAFF. The CDR3 coding sequence is TGTGCCAGCAGCCTAACAGAATCTGAAGCTTTCTTT.

This clonotype turned up a few times. The chain employs TRBV7-2 and TRBJ2-7; D gene unclear. The CDR3 loop spans 17 amino acids. CDR1 SGHTA and CDR2 FQGNSA come from the germline V gene. V was clipped by 2 bases and J by 1 base, with 18 bases between them. This CDR3 reads CASSLKGGLYSSYEQYF. The CDR3 nucleotides are TGTGCCAGCAGCTTAAAAGGCGGTCTCTACTCTTCCTACGAGCAGTACTTC.

This clonotype has just a few counts. This sequence joins TRBV10-3 and TRBJ1-2; TRBD1 matches 10 bases. V gave up 2 bases and J gave up 2 bases; unmatched junction bases: 2. Germline assignment: CDR1 ENHRY and CDR2 SYGVKD. The CDR3 has 15 amino acids. This CDR3 reads CAISEQGQGNYGYTF. CDR3 DNA: TGTGCCATCAGTGAGCAGGGACAGGGGAACTATGGCTACACCTTC.

The CDR3 nucleotides read TGTGCCAGCAGGGCCAGCGGAGGACCCCAGCATTTT. This sequence encodes CASRASGGPQHF. The rearrangement joins TRBV2 to TRBJ1-5; no clear D gene. The CDR3 totals 12 residues. The V gene lost 6 bases and the J gene lost 10 bases, with 13 bases spanning the gap. In germline, CDR1 is SNHLY, CDR2 FYNNEI.

This sequence joins TRBV6-1 and TRBJ2-1, with 8 bases fitting TRBD2. V gave up 4 bases and J gave up 3 bases; unmatched junction bases: 8. The germline gives CDR1 MNHNS, CDR2 SASEGT. The CDR3 contains 16 residues. The CDR3 coding sequence is TGTGCCAGCAGTGGCCGCACGGGGGGGGACTACAATGAGCAGTTCTTC. Amino acids: CASSGRTGGDYNEQFF.

This clonotype was detected a few times. The gene calls are TRBV20-1 and TRBJ2-7; no clear D. With 2 bases removed from V and 6 bases from J, the gap between germline ends came to 20 bases. This CDR3 spans 15 amino acids. Per germline, CDR1 DFQATT and CDR2 SNEGSKA (reference sequence). CDR3 residues: CSARTGLGSIAEQYF. The CDR3 bases are TGCAGTGCTAGAACCGGCTTGGGCTCTATCGCCGAGCAGTACTTC.

This chain uses TRBV5-1 with TRBJ2-5, with 12 bases fitting TRBD1. Matching the DNA end better, TRBJ2-1 makes the J call doubtful. Germline loops: CDR1 SGHRS, CDR2 YFSETQ. The CDR3 is made up of 16 amino acids. This CDR3 is CASSLVGTGGQDEQFF. The CDR3 nucleotides read TGCGCCAGCAGCTTGGTAGGGACAGGGGGCCAAGATGAGCAGTTCTTC.

This chain links TRBV7-2 with TRBJ1-4; a possible D gene is TRBD1 (6 bases). CDR3 length equals 13 residues. Germline CDR1 SGHTA, CDR2 FQGNSA. V was trimmed by 7 bases and J by 8 bases, leaving 14 bases between them. The CDR3 here is CASNGGGGEKLFF. CDR3 in DNA: TGTGCCAGCAATGGGGGCGGGGGAGAAAAACTGTTTTTT.

This clonotype was counted only a few times. V usage is TRBV11-2 and J usage is TRBJ2-3; 13 bases map to TRBD2. After removal of 9 bases from V and 7 bases from J, the junction contained 13 bases not matched to a gene. Germline V lookup: CDR1 SGHAT, CDR2 FQNNGV. The CDR3 is made up of 16 amino acids. CDR3 nucleotides: TGTGCCAGTAGTTTCACTAGCGGGGGGGTCATTTATACGCAGTATTTT. As protein: CASSFTSGGVIYTQYF. Full variable domain (rest looked up from reference TRBV11-2 and TRBJ2-3): EAGVAQSPRYKIIEKRQSVAFWCNPISGHATLYWYQQILGQGPKLLIQFQNNGVVDDSQLPKDRFSAERLKGVDSTLKIQPAKLEDSAVYLCASSFTSGGVIYTQYFGPGTRLTVL.

This clonotype was seen many times. The V and J genes are TRBV20-1 and TRBJ1-2; D not certain. V was trimmed by 0 bases and J by 4 bases, leaving 3 bases between them. From germline, CDR1 is DFQATT and CDR2 SNEGSKA (reference sequence). The CDR3 consists of 11 residues. The DNA of the CDR3 is TGCAGTGCTAGAGATAGCTATGGCTACACCTTC. This gives the protein CSARDSYGYTF.

This clonotype has only one observation. V gene TRBV10-3 combines with J gene TRBJ1-2, with 7 bases lining up with TRBD1. The germline gives CDR1 ENHRY, CDR2 SYGVKD. J was trimmed by 8 bases and V by 4 bases; bases with no gene match: 7. CDR3 length equals 13 residues. CDR3 coding DNA: TGTGCCATCAGTGGACAGGGCCGGGACGGCTACACCTTC. Residues: CAISGQGRDGYTF.

Comments on this clonotype: The junction differs from germline at one of its ends, possibly a read error. The chain links TRBV12-5 to TRBJ2-3; 10 nucleotides align to TRBD2. Germline CDR1 and CDR2: LGHNT and FRNRAP. This CDR3 comprises 15 residues. The CDR3 loop reads CASGLRLAGTDMQYF. The CDR3 bases are TGTGCTAGTGGTCTTAGACTAGCGGGCACAGATATGCAGTATTTT. Complete variable domain (other parts from reference TRBV12-5 and TRBJ2-3): DARVTQTPRHKVTEMGQEVTMRCQPILGHNTVFWYRQTMMQGLELLAYFRNRAPLDDSGMPKDRFSAEMPDATLATLKIQPSEPRDSAVYFCASGLRLAGTDMQYFGPGTRLTVL.

This clonotype was detected a few times. J is TRBJ2-3 and V is TRBV6-5; D not resolved. Germline V gene lookup returns CDR1 MNHEY and CDR2 SVGAGI. V lost 0 bases, J lost 2 bases, and 15 bases lay in between. CDR3 length: 17 residues. The CDR3 DNA is TGTGCCAGCAGTTACTCGATTGCGATCTCTAACACAGATACGCAGTATTTT. Its translation is CASSYSIAISNTDTQYF.

This sequence joins TRBV29-1 and TRBJ1-4; D not certain. Trimming took off 1 base at V and 8 bases at J, with 5 bases between the two ends. The V gene's germline CDR1 is SQVTM and CDR2 ANQGSEA. The CDR3 consists of 11 residues. CDR3 nucleotides: TGCAGCGTTGAAGTGGGAGAAAAACTGTTTTTT. This encodes CSVEVGEKLFF.

The V and J genes are TRBV5-1 and TRBJ2-3; D perhaps matches TRBD1 (6 bases). V was trimmed by 2 bases and J by 6 bases, leaving 13 bases between them. This CDR3 comprises 14 residues. From germline, CDR1 is SGHRS and CDR2 YFSETQ. CDR3 residues: CASSLTGQGDTQYF. As DNA, the CDR3 is TGCGCCAGCAGCTTAACAGGGCAGGGGGATACGCAGTATTTT.

This chain connects TRBV4-3 to TRBJ1-2, with 7 bases lining up with TRBD1. Germline V gene data show CDR1 as LGHNA and CDR2 as YSLEER. This CDR3 is 15 amino acids long. J gave up 8 bases and V 1 base, and 10 bases lay outside the gene matches. In DNA, the CDR3 is TGCGCCAGCAGCCAAGGCGAATTGACAGGGTTCGGCTACACCTTC. Translation gives CASSQGELTGFGYTF.

The chain joins TRBV7-2 to TRBJ2-7, with TRBD2 matching over 7 bases. The length of the CDR3 is 14 residues. CDR1 SGHTA and CDR2 FQGNSA come from the germline V gene. V shed 5 bases, J shed 1 base, and the junction held 5 bases outside the gene matches. Here the CDR3 DNA reads TGTGCCAGCAGCCCGGGGAGGGATTCCTACGAGCAGTACTTC. This encodes CASSPGRDSYEQYF.

The rearrangement uses TRBV5-1 and TRBJ2-1; D is unresolved. Trimming removed 0 bases from V and 0 bases from J, with 7 bases in between. The CDR3 extends over 15 amino acids. Per germline, CDR1 SGHRS and CDR2 YFSETQ. In DNA form, the CDR3 reads TGCGCCAGCAGCTTGGATGGCGCCTCCTACAATGAGCAGTTCTTC. Encoded protein: CASSLDGASYNEQFF.

This chain joins TRBV6-6 and TRBJ1-5; 9 bases fit TRBD1. J lost 1 base, V lost 7 bases, and 2 bases had no gene match. The CDR3 is 14 amino acids. The V gene's germline CDR1 is MNHNY and CDR2 SVGAGI (reference sequence). CDR3 in amino acids: CASKGQGSNQPQHF. The CDR3 coding sequence is TGTGCCAGCAAGGGACAGGGCAGCAATCAGCCCCAGCATTTT.

This clonotype was observed many times. The rearrangement links TRBV14 to TRBJ1-2; D not resolved. Per germline, CDR1 SGHDN and CDR2 FVKESK. CDR3 size: 13 residues. The germline V and J ends were trimmed by 2 bases and 7 bases, with 11 bases remaining between them. The CDR3 nucleotides are TGTGCCAGCAGCCAACAGGTAGAGGGTGGCTACACCTTC. This codes for CASSQQVEGGYTF.

This sequence joins TRBV6-5 and TRBJ2-1; 8 bases map to TRBD2. The CDR3 is made up of 12 amino acids. The germline CDR1 and CDR2 sequences are MNHEY and SVGAGI. V was clipped by 8 bases and J by 6 bases; unmatched bases: 3. The CDR3 nucleotides read TGTGCCAGCTCGGGGGGGCGCAATGAGCAGTTCTTC. Translating it yields CASSGGRNEQFF.

A word on this clonotype: This may stem from a read error, because a much larger clone lies one nucleotide away. V and J are TRBV28 and TRBJ2-7; D is tentatively TRBD1 or TRBD2 (5 bases each). The CDR3 consists of 16 residues. Germline values: CDR1 MDHEN, CDR2 SYDVKM. The CDR3 is CANSLTPGRGVYEQYF. The CDR3 region has the DNA TGTGCCAACAGTTTAACACCCGGGCGAGGGGTCTACGAGCAGTACTTC.

The V gene is TRBV9, the J gene TRBJ2-5; D gene unclear. Per germline, CDR1 SGDLS and CDR2 YYNGEE. This CDR3 contains 13 residues. Trimming took 1 base from V and 3 from J, leaving 7 bases between them. The DNA of the CDR3 is TGTGCCAGCAGCGTAAGGAGTGAAGAGACCCAGTACTTC. This sequence encodes CASSVRSEETQYF.

This clonotype was seen at least ten times. V and J are TRBV6-2 or TRBV6-3 and TRBJ1-4, with 8 nucleotides matching TRBD1. The CDR3 is 14 residues long. The germline V gene encodes CDR1 MNHEY and CDR2 SVGEGT. The J segment lost 8 bases and the V segment lost 7 bases, leaving 9 bases of the junction unmatched. The CDR3 spells CASNDRGIEEKLFF. DNA of the CDR3: TGTGCCAGCAACGACAGGGGTATTGAAGAAAAACTGTTTTTT.

This clonotype was counted a few times. The rearrangement joins TRBV9 to TRBJ1-2; TRBD1 might be the D (6 bases). V dropped 0 bases and J dropped 0 bases, with 12 bases sitting between them. Germline V lookup: CDR1 SGDLS, CDR2 YYNGEE. This CDR3 comprises 16 residues. CDR3 loop: CASSVGTELSNYGYTF. CDR3 coding DNA: TGTGCCAGCAGCGTAGGGACAGAACTTTCTAACTATGGCTACACCTTC.